Below, 21 T cell receptor beta chains from the same sample are listed, as sequenced in a study of Ad26.COV2.S vaccination and SARS-CoV-2 variants. Indicated treatment: 15 to 20 received Ad26.COV2.S at low or high dose, single or two shots; 5 received placebo; per-sample allocation not given. On day 63 after the first injection, vaccine and placebo recipients gave samples. Some clones are missing from TCRdb's copy, which holds only in-frame ones; the method was immunoSEQ multiplex PCR. The sample lists 350,000 to 400,000 clones, 80% to 90% occurring once. The specimen was peripheral blood, collected in a trial of Ad26.COV2.S vaccine versus placebo. The receptors come from a person between 18 and 65 years old who received the Ad26.COV2.S COVID-19 vaccine or a placebo.

The chain carries TRBV2 and TRBJ1-1; 10 bases align to TRBD1. The CDR3 is 14 amino acids. The germline CDR1 and CDR2 sequences are SNHLY and FYNNEI. J lost 5 bases, V lost 4 bases, and 4 bases had no gene match. CDR3 sequence: CASSGQGAMTEAFF. Here the CDR3 DNA reads TGTGCCAGCAGTGGACAGGGGGCAATGACTGAAGCTTTCTTT.

This clone was found many times. The genes are TRBV28 and TRBJ1-2, with TRBD1 as a possible D gene (5 bases). Trimming removed 4 bases from V and 7 bases from J, with 19 bases in between. The CDR3 consists of 15 residues. From germline, CDR1 is MDHEN and CDR2 SYDVKM. The CDR3 reads CASSSDGGREAGYTF. As DNA, the CDR3 is TGTGCCAGCAGTTCCGATGGGGGGAGGGAGGCTGGCTACACCTTC.

The chain carries TRBV6-5 and TRBJ1-2; D is ambiguous. The germline CDR1 and CDR2 sequences are MNHEY and SVGAGI. This CDR3 region has 14 residues. Trimming pared 2 bases from V and 2 bases from J, leaving 9 bases between. The CDR3 coding sequence is TGTGCCAGCAGTTACGCCAGCAAGAACTATGGCTACACCTTC. Amino acids: CASSYASKNYGYTF.

A note on this clone: Other DNA sequences from this sample encode an identical CDR3 as well. This sequence joins TRBV2 and TRBJ2-2; TRBD1 agrees at 7 bases. Germline V gives CDR1 SNHLY, CDR2 FYNNEI. There are 13 residues in the CDR3. The ends lost 6 bases at V and 5 bases at J; junction bases unmatched: 3. In DNA form, the CDR3 reads TGTGCCAGCAGGGGGACAGTTACCGGGGAGCTGTTTTTT. Amino acid sequence: CASRGTVTGELFF. Variable domain in full (rest from reference TRBV2 and TRBJ2-2): EPEVTQTPSHQVTQMGQEVILRCVPISNHLYFYWYRQILGQKVEFLVSFYNNEISEKSEIFDDQFSVERPDGSNFTLKIRSTKLEDSAMYFCASRGTVTGELFFGEGSRLTVL.

The J gene is TRBJ2-1, the V gene TRBV6-4; TRBD2 matches at 8 bases. The CDR3 has 17 amino acids. Germline CDR1 MRHNA, CDR2 SNTAGT. V shed 0 bases, J shed 4 bases, and the junction held 8 bases outside the gene matches. The CDR3 protein is CASSDSVSGGDYNEQFF. CDR3 bases: TGTGCCAGCAGTGACTCAGTGTCGGGAGGGGATTACAATGAGCAGTTCTTC.

This chain uses TRBV6-2 or TRBV6-3 with TRBJ1-2, with D hard to call. V lost 2 bases, J lost 5 bases, and 12 bases lay in between. The CDR3 covers 14 residues. Germline lookup yields CDR1 MNHEY and CDR2 SVGEGT. The CDR3 coding sequence is TGTGCCAGCAGTTACGACGAGACCGATTATGGCTACACCTTC. Translating it yields CASSYDETDYGYTF.

This sequence joins TRBV6-5 and TRBJ2-2, with 9 bases aligning to TRBD2. Germline trimming cut 6 bases from V and 3 bases from J; bases unmatched to any gene: 5. There are 15 residues in the CDR3. Looked up from germline, CDR1 is MNHEY and CDR2 is SVGAGI. CDR3 sequence: CASRRSGGDTGELFF. CDR3 DNA sequence: TGTGCCAGCAGACGTAGCGGGGGCGACACCGGGGAGCTGTTTTTT.

The V and J genes are TRBV15 and TRBJ1-4; 9 nucleotides line up with TRBD1. Germline loops: CDR1 LNHNV, CDR2 YYDKDF (reference sequence). This CDR3 is built from 15 residues. The V and J ends lost 3 bases and 3 bases, in that order; junction bases with no gene match: 2. The CDR3 sequence: CATSRGQGPNEKLFF. In nucleotides, the CDR3 is TGTGCCACCAGCAGGGGACAGGGCCCTAATGAAAAACTGTTTTTT.

The CDR3 loop is CASSARGGRYEQYF. The CDR3 coding sequence is TGTGCCAGCAGCGCCAGGGGGGGTCGATACGAGCAGTACTTC. This sequence joins TRBV27 and TRBJ2-7; D possibly matches TRBD1 or TRBD2 (7 bases each). CDR1 MNHEY and CDR2 SMNVEV come from the germline V gene (reference sequence). V lost 6 bases, J lost 4 bases, and 16 bases lay in between. CDR3 length equals 14 residues.

This clone was observed once. The chain links TRBV5-1 to TRBJ2-1; no firm D call. The CDR3 is 15 amino acids. With 0 bases removed from V and 3 bases from J, the gap between germline ends came to 10 bases. Germline V gene lookup returns CDR1 SGHRS and CDR2 YFSETQ. The CDR3 sequence: CASSLEGTVYNEQFF. CDR3 DNA sequence: TGCGCCAGCAGCTTGGAGGGAACCGTCTACAATGAGCAGTTCTTC.

V is TRBV5-8 and J is TRBJ2-7, with 9 bases aligning to TRBD1. This CDR3 region has 16 residues. CDR1 and CDR2 (germline): SGHTS, YDEGEE. The V gene end was trimmed by 2 bases and the J gene end by 5 bases; junction bases not matched to a gene: 11. The CDR3 DNA is TGTGCCAGCAGCTTTACTACCGGGACAGGGATCAACGAGCAGTACTTC. Amino acid sequence: CASSFTTGTGINEQYF.

The chain carries TRBV12-3 or TRBV12-4 and TRBJ1-1; weak D call: TRBD1 (5 bases). Trimming cost V 3 bases and J 10 bases, with 12 bases left between them. The CDR3 totals 12 residues. The CDR3 is CASSLGVGVAFF. The CDR3 bases are TGTGCCAGCAGTTTGGGGGTGGGGGTAGCTTTCTTT.

The gene calls are TRBV5-8 and TRBJ1-5, with D tentatively TRBD1 (5 bases). Trimming stripped 4 bases from V and 9 bases from J, with 23 bases between. This CDR3 is built from 16 residues. Per germline, CDR1 SGHTS and CDR2 YDEGEE. Written as DNA, the CDR3 is TGTGCCAGCAGCAGTTATCAAAGCGGGGGGTCTCTGCCCCAGCATTTT. Its protein is CASSSYQSGGSLPQHF.

This chain connects TRBV5-1 to TRBJ2-1, with a tentative D call TRBD2 (6 bases). The CDR3 loop spans 15 amino acids. Trimming removed 4 bases from V and 3 bases from J, with 14 bases in between. Germline V lookup: CDR1 SGHRS, CDR2 YFSETQ. CDR3 nucleotide sequence: TGCGCCAGCAGCCCGGGACTCCTTCGCTACAATGAGCAGTTCTTC. Its translation is CASSPGLLRYNEQFF.

The chain links TRBV6-6 to TRBJ1-2, with D possibly being TRBD1 (6 bases). Germline lookup yields CDR1 MNHNY and CDR2 SVGAGI (reference sequence). Trimming shortened V by 7 bases and J by 3 bases, and 18 bases separated the two germline ends. This CDR3 has 15 residues. The CDR3 DNA is TGTGCCAGCACCCGGGGGGGCTTGAGCGACTATGGCTACACCTTC. It encodes CASTRGGLSDYGYTF.

J is TRBJ2-2 and V is TRBV10-2; possible D gene TRBD2, 5 bases. The CDR3 consists of 14 residues. CDR1 is WSHSY, CDR2 SAAADI, per germline. V was clipped by 6 bases and J by 1 base, with 9 bases between them. The CDR3 reads CASRSSENTGELFF. CDR3 nucleotide sequence: TGCGCCAGCAGGAGTAGCGAGAACACCGGGGAGCTGTTTTTT.

The chain links TRBV29-1 to TRBJ1-3; TRBD1 matches at 7 bases. Germline trimming cut 1 base from V and 2 bases from J; bases unmatched to any gene: 5. The CDR3 runs 15 residues. CDR1 is SQVTM, CDR2 ANQGSEA, per germline. The CDR3 DNA is TGCAGCGTTGAAGCCGACAGGGTGGCTGGAAACACCATATATTTT. It yields the protein CSVEADRVAGNTIYF. Based on the CDR3 plus reference TRBV29-1 and TRBJ1-3, the full variable domain is SAVISQKPSRDICQRGTSLTIQCQVDSQVTMMFWYRQQPGQSLTLIATANQGSEATYESGFVIDKFPISRPNLTFSTLTVSNMSPEDSSIYLCSVEADRVAGNTIYFGEGSWLTVV.

The chain joins TRBV13 to TRBJ1-5; TRBD1 might be the D (6 bases). The V gene's germline CDR1 is PRHDT and CDR2 FYEKMQ (reference sequence). V shed 5 bases and J shed 1 base, with 18 bases lying between them. The CDR3 consists of 17 residues. Here the CDR3 DNA reads TGTGCCAGCAGCGCCGCCGTGAAGGGGGGAAGCAATCAGCCCCAGCATTTT. Translation gives CASSAAVKGGSNQPQHF.

V gene TRBV3-1 (or the pseudogene TRBV3-2) combines with J gene TRBJ2-3; the D is unclear. CDR1 and CDR2 from the germline V gene are LGHDT and YNNKEL (reference sequence). The CDR3 contains 13 residues. Trimming removed 5 bases at V and 8 bases at J, with 14 bases between. Written as DNA, the CDR3 is TGTGCCAGCAGCTTTAATAGGGCTGGTACGCAGTATTTT. Its protein product is CASSFNRAGTQYF.

The chain uses TRBV10-3 and TRBJ2-1; the D gene is possibly TRBD2 (5 bases). Germline CDR1 reads ENHRY; CDR2 reads SYGVKD. V gave up 10 bases and J gave up 5 bases, with 9 bases separating them. The CDR3 sequence is 11 residues long. The CDR3 DNA reads as TGTGCCACGCAGCGGAACAATGAGCAGTTCTTC. Its protein product is CATQRNNEQFF.

V usage is TRBV7-9 and J usage is TRBJ1-5; weak D call: TRBD1 (5 bases). Germline-derived CDR1 and CDR2 are SEHNR and FQNEAQ (reference sequence). The V and J ends lost 5 bases and 1 base respectively, with 9 bases between them. The CDR3 is 14 amino acids. CDR3 loop: CASSQGHSNQPQHF. The CDR3 DNA sequence: TGTGCCAGCAGCCAGGGCCACAGCAATCAGCCCCAGCATTTT.